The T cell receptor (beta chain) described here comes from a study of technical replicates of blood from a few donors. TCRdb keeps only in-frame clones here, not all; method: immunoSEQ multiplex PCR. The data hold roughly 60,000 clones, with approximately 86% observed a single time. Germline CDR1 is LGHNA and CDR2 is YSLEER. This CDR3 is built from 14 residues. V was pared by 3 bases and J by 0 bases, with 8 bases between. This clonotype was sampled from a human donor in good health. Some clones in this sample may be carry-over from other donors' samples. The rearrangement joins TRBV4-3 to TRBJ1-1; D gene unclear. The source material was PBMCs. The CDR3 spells CASSQRLMNTEAFF. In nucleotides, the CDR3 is TGCGCCAGCAGCCAGCGACTAATGAACACTGAAGCTTTCTTT.